This T cell receptor (beta chain) derives from a study of T-cell memory formation after mild COVID-19. This clonotype was picked up a small number of times. Trimming cost V 6 bases and J 4 bases; bases outside gene matches: 7. Per the germline V gene, CDR1 is SQVTM and CDR2 is ANQGSEA. The CDR3 extends over 14 amino acids. Using its own MiXCR run on the 5' RACE reads, TCRdb lists one record per CDR3 protein. The sample has roughly 350,000 distinct CDR3 sequences; 20% to 25% are singletons. The clonotype comes from an adult woman who had mild COVID-19 (a few samples of this study predate the infection). Cell type and time point are not known. The sample was PBMCs or a T cell subset sorted from them (not recorded which). This chain connects TRBV29-1 to TRBJ1-2; 11 bases line up with TRBD1. The CDR3 DNA sequence: TGCAGCGTGGATGGACAGGGGGCCCGCTATGGCTACACCTTC. Translation: CSVDGQGARYGYTF.